What follows are 3 T cell receptor beta chains derived from one specimen sequenced in a study of cytomegalovirus exposure and HLA in healthy donors. The PCR ran on 60 Vbeta and 13 Jbeta primers. The table came from immunoSEQ multiplex PCR; TCRdb's copy has only in-frame clones and leaves some out. The data show around 110,000 clones, roughly 80% seen once. The sequenced sample was PBMCs. The receptors here all came from a man aged 25-45 years in good health and CMV-seronegative.

This clone was seen a few times. V and J are TRBV4-2 and TRBJ2-3; 10 positions match TRBD2. Germline CDR1 is LGHNA and CDR2 is YNFKEQ. V shed 0 bases, J shed 1 base, and the junction held 1 base outside the gene matches. CDR3 size: 16 residues. Here the CDR3 reads CASSQELAGGTDTQYF. The CDR3 DNA reads TGTGCCAGCAGCCAAGAGCTAGCGGGGGGCACAGATACGCAGTATTTT.

The rearrangement joins TRBV20-1 to TRBJ1-2; no clear D gene. Germline lookup yields CDR1 DFQATT and CDR2 SNEGSKA (reference sequence). The CDR3 totals 11 residues. V was cut by 6 bases and J by 6 bases, with 11 bases left in between. The CDR3 DNA reads as TGCAGTGCCCGTCCCCGGGATGGCTACACCTTC. This codes for CSARPRDGYTF.

The CDR3: CASSQDGGADTQYF. CDR3 bases: TGCGCCAGCAGCCAAGACGGGGGGGCAGATACGCAGTATTTT. The rearrangement uses TRBV4-3 and TRBJ2-3, with 8 bases that match TRBD2. Trimming took 0 bases from V and 4 from J; bases not matched to a gene: 0. Germline CDR1 and CDR2: LGHNA and YSLEER. The CDR3 is 14 amino acids.